What follows is one T cell receptor (beta chain) and its context. No cognate antigen has been identified for it. Within one base of it there is no much larger clone, and no base qualities were kept. TCRbeta CDR3 regions were amplified from genomic DNA using the immunoSEQ Assay, a bias-controlled multiplex PCR. The published analysis was carried out like this. The number of nucleated cells in each sample was estimated from the amplification of reference gene primers within the assay. Sequence reads were collapsed and filtered to measure the absolute abundance of every unique TCRbeta CDR3 rearrangement. For each sample, productive Simpson clonality was calculated by taking the square root of Simpson's diversity index across productive rearrangements. Sourced from immuneACCESS, this table was stored by TCRdb with only in-frame sequences that have V and J called. A share of the clones is absent; for the studies checked, an unresolved V gene accounts for under half, and the remainder has no known explanation. The D gene and trimming were derived from the DNA, and the V and J assignments and clone size from that table. The sample profile shows about 74,000 clones; more than 75% of them were found once. The ten largest account for approximately 7.3% of the sample.

Each collaborating institution followed its own protocols to collect whole blood in K2EDTA tubes. For TCRbeta analysis, collaborator samples were shipped as frozen whole blood, as isolated PBMCs, or as DNA extracted from either sample type. This sample is drawn from a study of blood T cell repertoires in COVID-19 (TCRdb year 2020). With regard to the full study: Collaborator samples came from the United States, Italy and Spain and covered acute and convalescent phases of COVID-19. The material from the prospective study consisted of cDNA or gDNA derived from T cells, B-cell-depleted T cells, or PBMCs. The dataset comprised deeply sampled blood TCRbeta repertoires from subjects exposed to, actively infected with, or recovered from COVID-19. The repertoires were released in a freely available public database intended as a resource for research on the immune response to SARS-CoV-2. Samples came from the ongoing ImmuneRACE study (first 160 participants) plus 1,254 subjects from 6 global collaborators. Nearly every sample came with metadata listing a de-identified subject ID, COVID-19 status, age in years and sex. Where available, HLA class I and class II types were obtained from metadata supplied by the sample provider rather than from assay-based typing.

General findings and caveats noted by the study authors: The amount of clinical and demographic metadata varied by source and participant and was provided uncurated.

Including the terminal cysteine and phenylalanine, the CDR3 comprises 15 residues. The read is trimmed to its CDR3 DNA, 45 bases read in frame from base 1. In the germline V gene, CDR1 corresponds to SGHDN and CDR2 to FVKESK. From V the trimming removes 7 bases and from J it removes 3 bases, while the gene matches leave 9 bases of the junction unaccounted for. This TCR derives from a human donor in a cohort sampled during active COVID-19. Recombination linked TRBV14 to TRBJ1-1, with 9 junctional bases fitting TRBD1. The specimen was peripheral blood. The CDR3 region: CASTSVQGAYTEAFF. The DNA reads TGTGCCAGCACCTCCGTACAGGGGGCGTACACTGAAGCTTTCTTT.